This TCR beta chain emerged from a study of patients and donors after allogeneic stem cell transplantation. The CDR3 runs 13 residues. Looked up from germline, CDR1 is DFQATT and CDR2 is SNEGSKA (reference sequence). Trimming removed 2 bases from V and 0 bases from J, with 5 bases in between. MiXCR, run by TCRdb on the RT-PCR reads, gives a single entry per CDR3 protein. The top ten hold 33% of the sample, which has approximately 210,000 distinct CDR3 sequences, around two fifths seen once. The chain links TRBV20-1 to TRBJ2-1, with D unresolved. Sequencing was done on a sample of blood, either unsorted or a sorted T cell fraction (not recorded which). The TCR comes from a human donor who was either an allogeneic HSCT recipient or a stem cell or donor lymphocyte infusion donor (not recorded which). It is not recorded whose cells these are; they may come from a transplant donor. Here the CDR3 reads CSARRPSYNEQFF. In nucleotides, the CDR3 is TGCAGTGCTAGAAGACCCTCCTACAATGAGCAGTTCTTC.